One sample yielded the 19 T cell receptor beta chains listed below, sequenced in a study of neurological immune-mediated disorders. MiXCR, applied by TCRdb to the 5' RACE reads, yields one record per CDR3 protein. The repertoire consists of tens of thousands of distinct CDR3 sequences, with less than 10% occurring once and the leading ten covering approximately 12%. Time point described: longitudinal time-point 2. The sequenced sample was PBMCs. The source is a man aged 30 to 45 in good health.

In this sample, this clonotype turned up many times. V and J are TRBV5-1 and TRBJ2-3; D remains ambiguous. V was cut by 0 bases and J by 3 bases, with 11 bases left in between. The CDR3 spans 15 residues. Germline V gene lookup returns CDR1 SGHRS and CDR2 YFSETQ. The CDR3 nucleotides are TGCGCCAGCAGCTTGGTTCCTCAGACAACAGATACGCAGTATTTT. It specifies CASSLVPQTTDTQYF.

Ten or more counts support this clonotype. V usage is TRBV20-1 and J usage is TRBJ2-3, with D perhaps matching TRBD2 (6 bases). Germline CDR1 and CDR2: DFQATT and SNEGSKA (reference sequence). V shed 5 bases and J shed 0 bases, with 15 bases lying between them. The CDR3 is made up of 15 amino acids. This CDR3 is CSARGTFLSTDTQYF. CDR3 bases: TGCAGTGCTCGGGGGACGTTTCTTAGCACAGATACGCAGTATTTT.

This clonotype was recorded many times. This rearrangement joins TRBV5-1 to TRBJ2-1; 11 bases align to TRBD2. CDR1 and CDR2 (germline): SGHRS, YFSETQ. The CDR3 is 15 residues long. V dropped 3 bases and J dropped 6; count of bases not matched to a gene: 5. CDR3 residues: CASSSDGLAGNEQFF. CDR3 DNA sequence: TGCGCCAGCAGCTCCGACGGACTAGCGGGCAATGAGCAGTTCTTC.

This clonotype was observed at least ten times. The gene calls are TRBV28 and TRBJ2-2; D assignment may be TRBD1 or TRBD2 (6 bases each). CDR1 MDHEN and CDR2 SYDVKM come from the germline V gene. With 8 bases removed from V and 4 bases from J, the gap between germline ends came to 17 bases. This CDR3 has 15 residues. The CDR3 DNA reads TGTGCCAGCGGTGGCCCCGGGGGCCTCACCGGGGAGCTGTTTTTT. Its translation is CASGGPGGLTGELFF.

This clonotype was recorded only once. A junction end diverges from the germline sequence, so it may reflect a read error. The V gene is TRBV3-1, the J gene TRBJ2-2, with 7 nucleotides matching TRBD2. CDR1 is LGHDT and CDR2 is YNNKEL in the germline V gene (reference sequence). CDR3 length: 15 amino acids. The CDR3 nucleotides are TGTGCCAACAGCCCCGGACTAGTGGTCACCGGGGAGCTGTTTTTT. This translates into CANSPGLVVTGELFF.

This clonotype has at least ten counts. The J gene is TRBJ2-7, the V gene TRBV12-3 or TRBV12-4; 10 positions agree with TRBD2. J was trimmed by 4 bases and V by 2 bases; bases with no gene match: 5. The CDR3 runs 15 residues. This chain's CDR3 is CASSLILAGAYEQYF. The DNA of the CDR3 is TGTGCCAGCAGTTTAATTCTAGCGGGAGCGTACGAGCAGTACTTC.

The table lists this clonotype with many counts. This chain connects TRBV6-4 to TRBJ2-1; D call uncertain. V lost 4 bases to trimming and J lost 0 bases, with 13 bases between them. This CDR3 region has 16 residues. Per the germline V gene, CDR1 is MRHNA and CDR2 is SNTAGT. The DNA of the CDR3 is TGTGCCAGCAGTGCCACGACGGTTAGCTCCTACAATGAGCAGTTCTTC. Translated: CASSATTVSSYNEQFF.

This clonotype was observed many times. The CDR3 reads CASSPDAVYGYTF. The DNA of the CDR3 is TGCGCCAGCAGCCCCGACGCGGTCTATGGCTACACCTTC. The chain is built from TRBV5-1 and TRBJ1-2; D call uncertain. Germline lookup yields CDR1 SGHRS and CDR2 YFSETQ. V gave up 4 bases and J gave up 4 bases, with 11 bases separating them. The CDR3 length is 13 residues.

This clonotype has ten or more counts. CDR3: CASCTASSSREIGTGDYNEQFF. The CDR3 DNA follows: TGCGCCAGCTGCACCGCCAGCAGCAGCAGGGAAATTGGGACAGGGGACTACAATGAGCAGTTCTTC. The rearrangement joins TRBV5-1 to TRBJ2-1; TRBD1 matches 10 bases. Germline-derived CDR1 and CDR2 are SGHRS and YFSETQ. With 7 bases clipped from V and 3 bases from J, the junction kept 28 bases outside the gene matches. The CDR3 contains 22 residues.

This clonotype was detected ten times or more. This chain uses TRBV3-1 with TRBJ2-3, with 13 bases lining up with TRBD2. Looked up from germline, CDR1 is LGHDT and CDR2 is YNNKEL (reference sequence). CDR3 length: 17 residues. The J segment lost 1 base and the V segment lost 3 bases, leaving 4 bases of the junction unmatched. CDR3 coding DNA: TGTGCCAGCAGCCAGGTAGGACTAGCGGGAGGCACAGATACGCAGTATTTT. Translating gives CASSQVGLAGGTDTQYF.

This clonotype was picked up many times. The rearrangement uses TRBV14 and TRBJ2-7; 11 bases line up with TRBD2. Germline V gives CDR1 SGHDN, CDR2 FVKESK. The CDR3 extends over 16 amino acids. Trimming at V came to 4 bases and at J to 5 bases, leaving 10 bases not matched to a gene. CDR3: CASSRGLAGPLDEQYF. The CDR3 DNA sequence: TGTGCCAGCAGCCGCGGACTAGCGGGTCCCCTAGACGAGCAGTACTTC.

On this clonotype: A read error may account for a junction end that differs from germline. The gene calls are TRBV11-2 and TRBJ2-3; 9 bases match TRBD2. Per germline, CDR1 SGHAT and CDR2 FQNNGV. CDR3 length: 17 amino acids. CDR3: CVSSLEVAGEWGDTQYF. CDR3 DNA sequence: TGTGTCAGCAGCTTAGAGGTAGCGGGAGAGTGGGGTGATACGCAGTATTTT.

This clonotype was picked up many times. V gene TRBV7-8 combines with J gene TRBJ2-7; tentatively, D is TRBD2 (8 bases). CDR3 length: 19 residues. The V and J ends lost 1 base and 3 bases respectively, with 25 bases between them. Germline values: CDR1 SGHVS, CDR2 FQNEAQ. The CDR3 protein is CASSLVLGQTIGTSYEQYF. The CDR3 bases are TGTGCCAGCAGCTTAGTTTTGGGACAGACTATCGGGACTAGCTACGAGCAGTACTTC.

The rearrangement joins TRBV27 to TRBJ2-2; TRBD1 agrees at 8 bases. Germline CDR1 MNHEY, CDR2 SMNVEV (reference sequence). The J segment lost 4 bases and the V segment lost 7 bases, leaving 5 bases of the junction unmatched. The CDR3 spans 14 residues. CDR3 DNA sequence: TGTGCCAGCACAGGGGGCAGGCCCACCGGGGAGCTGTTTTTT. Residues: CASTGGRPTGELFF.

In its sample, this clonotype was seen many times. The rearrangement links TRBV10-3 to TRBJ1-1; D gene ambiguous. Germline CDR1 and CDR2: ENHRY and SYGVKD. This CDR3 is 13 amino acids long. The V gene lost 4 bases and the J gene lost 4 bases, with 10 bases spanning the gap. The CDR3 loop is CAISVFTSTEAFF. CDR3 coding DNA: TGTGCCATCAGTGTATTCACCAGCACTGAAGCTTTCTTT.

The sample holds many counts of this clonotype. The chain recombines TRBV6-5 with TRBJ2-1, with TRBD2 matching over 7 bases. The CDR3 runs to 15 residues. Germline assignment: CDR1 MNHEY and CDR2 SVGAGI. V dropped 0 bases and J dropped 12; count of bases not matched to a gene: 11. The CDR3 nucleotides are TGTGCCAGCAGTTACTCAGAGACGGGGGGTGTCGGGCAGTTCTTC. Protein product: CASSYSETGGVGQFF.

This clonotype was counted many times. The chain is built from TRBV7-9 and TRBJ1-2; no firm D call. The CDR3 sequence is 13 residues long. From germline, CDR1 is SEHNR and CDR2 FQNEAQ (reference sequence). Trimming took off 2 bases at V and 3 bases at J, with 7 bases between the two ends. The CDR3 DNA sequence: TGTGCCAGCAGCTTAACAGCATACTATGGCTACACCTTC. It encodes CASSLTAYYGYTF. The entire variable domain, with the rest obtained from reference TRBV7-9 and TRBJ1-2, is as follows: DTGVSQNPRHKITKRGQNVTFRCDPISEHNRLYWYRQTLGQGPEFLTYFQNEAQLEKSRLLSDRFSAERPKGSFSTLEIQRTEQGDSAMYLCASSLTAYYGYTFGSGTRLTVV.

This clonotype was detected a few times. CDR3 sequence: CSVDTGRSGYTF. The CDR3 region has the DNA TGCAGCGTTGATACAGGGAGGTCTGGCTACACCTTC. This chain joins TRBV29-1 and TRBJ1-2; D might be TRBD1 (6 bases). The CDR3 has 12 amino acids. V was clipped by 3 bases and J by 7 bases, with 12 bases between them. Looked up from germline, CDR1 is SQVTM and CDR2 is ANQGSEA.

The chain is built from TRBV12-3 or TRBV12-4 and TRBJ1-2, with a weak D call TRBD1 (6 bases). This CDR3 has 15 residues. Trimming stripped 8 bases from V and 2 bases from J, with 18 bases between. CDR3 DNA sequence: TGTGCCAGCGGTGGACAGCCAGCCATAAACTATGGCTACACCTTC. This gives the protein CASGGQPAINYGYTF.